Sequencing of this T cell receptor beta chain was carried out in a study of cytomegalovirus exposure and HLA in healthy donors. Germline V gene data show CDR1 as SGHRS and CDR2 as YFSETQ. The V and J ends lost 1 base and 0 bases respectively, with 7 bases between them. This CDR3 contains 14 residues. In the PCR, 60 Vbeta and 13 Jbeta primers were used. Libraries were prepared by immunoSEQ multiplex PCR; TCRdb keeps only in-frame clonotypes and omits some of them. The data hold about 200,000 clones, with roughly 80% observed a single time. Findings and limits, study-wide: When analyzed later, a missense DCLRE1C variant was found to be linked to TCR beta V- and J-gene trimming.

Note on this clone: Its antigen remains unidentified.

The origin of this receptor is a girl aged 2-9 years in good health and CMV-seronegative. Sequencing input: PBMCs. This chain connects TRBV5-1 to TRBJ1-1, with D uncertain. The CDR3 DNA reads TGCGCCAGCAGCTTGTGGAGCATGAACACTGAAGCTTTCTTT. It yields the protein CASSLWSMNTEAFF.